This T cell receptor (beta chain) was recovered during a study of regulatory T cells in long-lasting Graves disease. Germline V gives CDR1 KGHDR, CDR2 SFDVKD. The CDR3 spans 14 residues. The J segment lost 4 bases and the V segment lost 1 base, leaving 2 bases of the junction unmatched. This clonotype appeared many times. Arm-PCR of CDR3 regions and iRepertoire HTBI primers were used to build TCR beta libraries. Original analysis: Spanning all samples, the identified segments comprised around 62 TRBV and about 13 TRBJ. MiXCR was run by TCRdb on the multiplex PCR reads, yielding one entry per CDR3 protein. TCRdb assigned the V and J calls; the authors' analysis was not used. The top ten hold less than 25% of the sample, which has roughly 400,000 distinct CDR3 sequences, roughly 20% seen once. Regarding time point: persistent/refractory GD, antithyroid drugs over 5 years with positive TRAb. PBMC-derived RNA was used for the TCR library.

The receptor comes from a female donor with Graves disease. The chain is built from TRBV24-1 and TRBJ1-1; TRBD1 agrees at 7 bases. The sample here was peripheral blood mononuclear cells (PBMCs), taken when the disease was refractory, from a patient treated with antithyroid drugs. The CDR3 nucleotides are TGTGCCACCAGTGATTTAAGACAGGGCACTGAAGCTTTCTTT. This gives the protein CATSDLRQGTEAFF.